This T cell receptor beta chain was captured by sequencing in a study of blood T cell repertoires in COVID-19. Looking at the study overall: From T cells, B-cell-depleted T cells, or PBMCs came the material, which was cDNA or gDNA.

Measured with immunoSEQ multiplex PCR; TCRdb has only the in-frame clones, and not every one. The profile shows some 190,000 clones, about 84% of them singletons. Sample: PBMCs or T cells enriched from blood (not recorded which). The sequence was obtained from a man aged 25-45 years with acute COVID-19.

CDR3 region: CASTQGSSYNSPLHF. In nucleotides, the CDR3 is TGTGCCAGTACGCAGGGGAGCTCCTATAATTCACCCCTCCACTTT. The chain joins TRBV19 to TRBJ1-6, with D maybe TRBD1 (6 bases). CDR3 length equals 15 residues. The germline V gene encodes CDR1 LNHDA and CDR2 SQIVND (reference sequence). V was shortened by 7 bases and J by 0 bases, with 10 bases between the two germline ends.